This TCR beta chain was documented in a study of identical twins. Study-wide results and caveats: Out-of-frame beta sequences exhibited a weaker degree of excess twin sharing.

This CDR3 contains 16 residues. The V end lost 1 base, the J end lost 2 bases, and 13 bases lay between the germline ends. The germline V gene encodes CDR1 SGHRS and CDR2 YFSETQ. TCRdb re-analysed the 5' RACE reads in MiXCR, keeping a single row per CDR3 protein. The sample has about 570,000 distinct CDR3 sequences; just under 10% are singletons. On this clonotype itself: Its antigen remains unknown.

The sample was also reused in another study, on yellow fever vaccine responses in identical twins. From that paper: After vaccination, twins' T cell response reportedly seemed partly convergent, partly personalized.

The TCR comes from a young woman in good health. The sample comprised PBMCs. This chain links TRBV5-1 with TRBJ2-1; D not certain. CDR3 sequence: CASSLNTPNPYNEQFF. In DNA, the CDR3 is TGCGCCAGCAGCTTGAATACACCCAACCCCTACAATGAGCAGTTCTTC.